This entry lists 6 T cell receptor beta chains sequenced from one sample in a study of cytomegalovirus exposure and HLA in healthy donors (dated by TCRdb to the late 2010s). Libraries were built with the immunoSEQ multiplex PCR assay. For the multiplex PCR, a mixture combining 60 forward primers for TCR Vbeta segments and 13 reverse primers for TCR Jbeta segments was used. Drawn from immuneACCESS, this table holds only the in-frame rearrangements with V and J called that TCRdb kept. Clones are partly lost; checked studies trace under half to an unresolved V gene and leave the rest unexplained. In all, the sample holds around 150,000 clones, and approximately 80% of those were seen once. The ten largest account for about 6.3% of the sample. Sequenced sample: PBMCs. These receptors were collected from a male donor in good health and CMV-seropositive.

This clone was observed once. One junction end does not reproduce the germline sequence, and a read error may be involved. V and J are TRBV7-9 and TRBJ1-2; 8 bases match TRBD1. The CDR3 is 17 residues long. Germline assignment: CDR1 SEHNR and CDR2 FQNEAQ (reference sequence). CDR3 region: CSSSPREGQGASYGYTF. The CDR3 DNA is TGTTCCAGCAGCCCACGAGAAGGACAGGGTGCGAGCTATGGCTACACCTTC.

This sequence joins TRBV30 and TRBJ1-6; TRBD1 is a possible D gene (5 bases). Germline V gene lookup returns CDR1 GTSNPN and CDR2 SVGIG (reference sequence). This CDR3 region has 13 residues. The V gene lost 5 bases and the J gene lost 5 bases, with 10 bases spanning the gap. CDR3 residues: CAWSGQNNSPLHF. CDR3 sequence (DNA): TGTGCCTGGTCAGGGCAGAATAATTCACCCCTCCACTTT.

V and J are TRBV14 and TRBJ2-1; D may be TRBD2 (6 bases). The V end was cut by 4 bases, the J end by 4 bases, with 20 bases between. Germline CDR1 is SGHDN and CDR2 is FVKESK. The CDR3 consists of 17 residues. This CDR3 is CASSPVAGIGFYNEQFF. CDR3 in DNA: TGTGCCAGCAGCCCCGTCGCGGGGATCGGATTTTACAATGAGCAGTTCTTC. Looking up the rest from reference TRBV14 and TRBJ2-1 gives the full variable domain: EAGVTQFPSHSVIEKGQTVTLRCDPISGHDNLYWYRRVMGKEIKFLLHFVKESKQDESGMPNNRFLAERTGGTYSTLKVQPAELEDSGVYFCASSPVAGIGFYNEQFFGPGTRLTVL.

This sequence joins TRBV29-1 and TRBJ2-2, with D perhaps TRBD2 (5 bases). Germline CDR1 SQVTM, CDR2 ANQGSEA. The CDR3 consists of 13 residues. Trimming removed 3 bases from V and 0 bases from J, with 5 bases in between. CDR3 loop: CSVDGTNTGELFF. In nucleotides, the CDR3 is TGCAGCGTTGACGGGACGAACACCGGGGAGCTGTTTTTT.

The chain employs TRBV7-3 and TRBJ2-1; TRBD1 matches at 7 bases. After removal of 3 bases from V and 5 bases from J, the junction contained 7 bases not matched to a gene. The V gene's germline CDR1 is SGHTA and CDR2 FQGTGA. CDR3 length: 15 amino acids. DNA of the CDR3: TGTGCCAGCAGCTTTACCCGGGACAGCCACAATGAGCAGTTCTTC. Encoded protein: CASSFTRDSHNEQFF.

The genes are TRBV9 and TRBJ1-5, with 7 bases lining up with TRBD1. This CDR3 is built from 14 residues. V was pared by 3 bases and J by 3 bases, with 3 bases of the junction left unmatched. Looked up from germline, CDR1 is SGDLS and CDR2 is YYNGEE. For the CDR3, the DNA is TGTGCCAGCAGCGAGGGACAGCACAATCAGCCCCAGCATTTT. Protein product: CASSEGQHNQPQHF.